This TCR beta chain emerged from a study of T cells expressing NK-cell markers. Whole-study results and caveats: A range of roughly 1.0-8% of CD8+ T cells consisted of dominant NKG2C+ clonotypes in several donors.

CDR1 is KGHDR, CDR2 SFDVKD, per germline. The CDR3 runs to 16 residues. To note about this clonotype: What it binds is unknown.

TCRdb reprocessed the 5' RACE reads, with one entry per CDR3 protein and no DNA. This repertoire comprises hundreds of thousands of distinct CDR3 sequences; its ten largest clones make up roughly 4.2%. This chain links TRBV24-1 with TRBJ2-1; TCRdb proposes TRBD1, but this gene call is untestable without DNA. The clonotype was recovered from a woman aged 18 to 75 in good health. The sample comprised blood T cells: a sorted CD56 or NKG2C T cell subset, CD4+ or CD8+ T cells, or bulk PBMC T cells (not recorded which). The CDR3 region is CATSDWKGASYNEQFF.